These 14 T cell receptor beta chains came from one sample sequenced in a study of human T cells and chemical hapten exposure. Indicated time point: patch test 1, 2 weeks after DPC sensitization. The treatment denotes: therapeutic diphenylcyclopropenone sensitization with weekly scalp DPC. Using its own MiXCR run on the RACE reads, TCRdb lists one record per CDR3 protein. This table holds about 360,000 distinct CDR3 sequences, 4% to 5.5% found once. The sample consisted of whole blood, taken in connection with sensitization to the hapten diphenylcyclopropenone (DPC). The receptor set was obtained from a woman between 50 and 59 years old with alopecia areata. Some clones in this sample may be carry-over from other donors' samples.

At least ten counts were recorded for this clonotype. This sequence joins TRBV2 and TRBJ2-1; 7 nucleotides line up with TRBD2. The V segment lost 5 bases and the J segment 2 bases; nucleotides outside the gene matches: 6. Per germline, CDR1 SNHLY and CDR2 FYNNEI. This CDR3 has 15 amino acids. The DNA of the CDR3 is TGTGCCAGCAGTTTAGCGGGTCTTGCCTACAATGAGCAGTTCTTC. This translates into CASSLAGLAYNEQFF. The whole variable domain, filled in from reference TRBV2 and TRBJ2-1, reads EPEVTQTPSHQVTQMGQEVILRCVPISNHLYFYWYRQILGQKVEFLVSFYNNEISEKSEIFDDQFSVERPDGSNFTLKIRSTKLEDSAMYFCASSLAGLAYNEQFFGPGTRLTVL.

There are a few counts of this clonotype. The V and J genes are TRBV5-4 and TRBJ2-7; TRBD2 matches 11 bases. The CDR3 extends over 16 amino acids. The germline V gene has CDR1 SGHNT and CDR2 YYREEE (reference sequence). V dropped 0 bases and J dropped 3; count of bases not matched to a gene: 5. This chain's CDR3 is CASSLVASGGFYEQYF. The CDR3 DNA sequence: TGTGCCAGCAGCTTGGTGGCTAGCGGGGGGTTCTACGAGCAGTACTTC.

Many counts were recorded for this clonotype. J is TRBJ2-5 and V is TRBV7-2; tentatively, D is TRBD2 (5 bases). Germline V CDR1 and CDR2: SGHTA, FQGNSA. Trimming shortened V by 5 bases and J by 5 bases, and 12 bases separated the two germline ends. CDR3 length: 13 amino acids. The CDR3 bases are TGTGCCAGCAGCCCTTCTTCGGGGGAGACCCAGTACTTC. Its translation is CASSPSSGETQYF.

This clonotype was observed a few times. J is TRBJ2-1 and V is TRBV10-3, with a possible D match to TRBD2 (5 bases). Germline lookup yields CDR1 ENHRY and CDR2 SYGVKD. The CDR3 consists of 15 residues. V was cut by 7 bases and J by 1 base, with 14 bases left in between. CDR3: CAIKSGQGSYNEQFF. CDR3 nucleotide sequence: TGTGCCATCAAAAGCGGCCAAGGGTCCTACAATGAGCAGTTCTTC.

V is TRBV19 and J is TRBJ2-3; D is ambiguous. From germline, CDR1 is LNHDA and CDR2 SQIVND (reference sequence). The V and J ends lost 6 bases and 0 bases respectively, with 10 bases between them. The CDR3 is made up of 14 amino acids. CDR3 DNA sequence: TGTGCCAGTAGGGAGTACACTAGCACAGATACGCAGTATTTT. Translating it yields CASREYTSTDTQYF. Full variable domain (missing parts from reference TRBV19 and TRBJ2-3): DGGITQSPKYLFRKEGQNVTLSCEQNLNHDAMYWYRQDPGQGLRLIYYSQIVNDFQKGDIAEGYSVSREKKESFPLTVTSAQKNPTAFYLCASREYTSTDTQYFGPGTRLTVL.

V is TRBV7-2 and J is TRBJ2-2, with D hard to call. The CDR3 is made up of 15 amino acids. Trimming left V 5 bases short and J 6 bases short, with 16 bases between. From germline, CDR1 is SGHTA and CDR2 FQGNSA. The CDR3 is CASSQERRVPGELFF. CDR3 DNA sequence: TGTGCCAGCAGCCAAGAAAGGAGAGTACCCGGGGAGCTGTTTTTT.

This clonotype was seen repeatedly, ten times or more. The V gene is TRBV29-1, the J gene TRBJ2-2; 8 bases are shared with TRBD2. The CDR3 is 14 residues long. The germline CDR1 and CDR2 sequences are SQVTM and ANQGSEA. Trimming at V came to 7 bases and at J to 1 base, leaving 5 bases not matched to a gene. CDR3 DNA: TGCAGCGCGGGAGGGACGATGAACACCGGGGAGCTGTTTTTT. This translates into CSAGGTMNTGELFF.

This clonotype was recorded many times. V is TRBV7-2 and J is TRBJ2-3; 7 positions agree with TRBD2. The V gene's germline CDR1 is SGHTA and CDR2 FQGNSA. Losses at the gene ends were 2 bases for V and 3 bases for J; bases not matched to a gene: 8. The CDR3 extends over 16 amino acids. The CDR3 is CASSLTGLLSTDTQYF. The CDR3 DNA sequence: TGTGCCAGCAGCTTAACGGGACTACTATCTACAGATACGCAGTATTTT.

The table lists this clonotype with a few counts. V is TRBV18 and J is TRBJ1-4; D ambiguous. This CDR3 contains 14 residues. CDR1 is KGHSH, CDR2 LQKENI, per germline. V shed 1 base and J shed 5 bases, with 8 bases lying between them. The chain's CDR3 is CASSPQVTNEKLFF. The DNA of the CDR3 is TGTGCCAGCTCACCACAGGTGACCAATGAAAAACTGTTTTTT.

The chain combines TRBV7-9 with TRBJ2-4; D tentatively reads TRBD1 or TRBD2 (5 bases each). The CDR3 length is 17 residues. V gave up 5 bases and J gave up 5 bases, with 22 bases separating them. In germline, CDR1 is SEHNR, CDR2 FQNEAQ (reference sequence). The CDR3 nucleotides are TGTGCCAGCAGCCCTAGGGAGAGAAGGGGCCTGCAAAACATTCAGTACTTC. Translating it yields CASSPRERRGLQNIQYF.

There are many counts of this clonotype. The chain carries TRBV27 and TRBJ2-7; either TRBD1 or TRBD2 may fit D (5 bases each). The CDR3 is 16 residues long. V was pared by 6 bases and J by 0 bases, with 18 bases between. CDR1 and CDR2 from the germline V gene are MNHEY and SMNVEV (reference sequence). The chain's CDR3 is CASSRGGRSSSYEQYF. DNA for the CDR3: TGTGCCAGCAGCCGGGGCGGCAGGAGTAGCTCCTACGAGCAGTACTTC.

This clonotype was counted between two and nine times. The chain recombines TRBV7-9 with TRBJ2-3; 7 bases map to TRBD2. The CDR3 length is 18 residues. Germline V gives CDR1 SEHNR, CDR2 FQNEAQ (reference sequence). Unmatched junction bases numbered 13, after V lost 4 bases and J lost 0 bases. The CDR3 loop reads CASSSGPQTSASTDTQYF. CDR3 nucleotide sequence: TGTGCCAGCAGCTCCGGTCCCCAAACTAGCGCCAGCACAGATACGCAGTATTTT.

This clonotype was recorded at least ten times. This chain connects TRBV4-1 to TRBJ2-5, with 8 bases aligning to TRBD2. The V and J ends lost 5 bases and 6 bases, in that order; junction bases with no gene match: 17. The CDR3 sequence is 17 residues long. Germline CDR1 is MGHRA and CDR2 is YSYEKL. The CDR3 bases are TGCGCCAGCAGCTCAAGGGATGGCGGGGGGCAAAAGAAGACCCAGTACTTC. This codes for CASSSRDGGGQKKTQYF.

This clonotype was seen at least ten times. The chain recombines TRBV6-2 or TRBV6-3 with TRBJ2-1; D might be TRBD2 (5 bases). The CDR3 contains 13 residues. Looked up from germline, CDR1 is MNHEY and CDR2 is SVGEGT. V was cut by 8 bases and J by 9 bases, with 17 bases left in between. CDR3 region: CASSGLTGVEQFF. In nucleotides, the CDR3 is TGTGCCAGCTCCGGGTTAACCGGGGTTGAGCAGTTCTTC.